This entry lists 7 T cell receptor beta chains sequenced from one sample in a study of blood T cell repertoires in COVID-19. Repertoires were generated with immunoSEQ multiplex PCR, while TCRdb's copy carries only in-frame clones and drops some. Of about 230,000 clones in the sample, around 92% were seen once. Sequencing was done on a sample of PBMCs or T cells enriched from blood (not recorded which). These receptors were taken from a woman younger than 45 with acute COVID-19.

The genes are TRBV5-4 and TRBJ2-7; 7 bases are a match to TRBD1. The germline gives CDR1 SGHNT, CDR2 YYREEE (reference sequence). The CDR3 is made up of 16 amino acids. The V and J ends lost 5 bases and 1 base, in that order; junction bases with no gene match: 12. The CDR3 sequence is CASSPAGTAYSYEQYF. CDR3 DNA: TGTGCCAGCAGTCCAGCCGGGACAGCCTATTCCTACGAGCAGTACTTC.

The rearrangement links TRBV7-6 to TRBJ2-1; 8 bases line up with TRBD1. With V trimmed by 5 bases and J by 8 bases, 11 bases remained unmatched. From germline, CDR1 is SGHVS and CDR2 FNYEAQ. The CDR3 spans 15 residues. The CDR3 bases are TGTGCCAGCAGCCCTGGACAGGGATTGATCGATGAGCAGTTCTTC. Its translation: CASSPGQGLIDEQFF.

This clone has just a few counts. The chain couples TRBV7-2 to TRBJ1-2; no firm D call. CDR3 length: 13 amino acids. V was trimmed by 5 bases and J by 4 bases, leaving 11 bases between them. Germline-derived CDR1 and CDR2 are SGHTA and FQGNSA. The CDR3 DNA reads TGTGCCAGCAGCGACCGAACAGTCTATGGCTACACCTTC. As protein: CASSDRTVYGYTF.

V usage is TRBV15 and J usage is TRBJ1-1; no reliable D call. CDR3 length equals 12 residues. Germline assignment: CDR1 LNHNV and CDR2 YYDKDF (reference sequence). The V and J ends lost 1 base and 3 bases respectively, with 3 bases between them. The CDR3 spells CATSRVYTEAFF. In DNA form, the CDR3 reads TGTGCCACCAGCAGAGTATACACTGAAGCTTTCTTT.

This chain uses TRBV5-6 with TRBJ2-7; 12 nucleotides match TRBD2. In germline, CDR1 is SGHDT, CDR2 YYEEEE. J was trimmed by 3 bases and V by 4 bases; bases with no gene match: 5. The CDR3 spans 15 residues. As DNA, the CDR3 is TGTGCCAGCAGCGCTGGACTAGCGGGGATCTACGAGCAGTACTTC. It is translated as CASSAGLAGIYEQYF.

The CDR3 is CASSYDLKRTSYEQYF. CDR3 nucleotides: TGTGCCAGCAGTTACGATTTGAAGCGGACCTCCTACGAGCAGTACTTC. The chain couples TRBV6-5 to TRBJ2-7, with a tentative D call TRBD2 (5 bases). The V gene's germline CDR1 is MNHEY and CDR2 SVGAGI. Trimming pared 2 bases from V and 0 bases from J, leaving 14 bases between. The CDR3 contains 16 residues.

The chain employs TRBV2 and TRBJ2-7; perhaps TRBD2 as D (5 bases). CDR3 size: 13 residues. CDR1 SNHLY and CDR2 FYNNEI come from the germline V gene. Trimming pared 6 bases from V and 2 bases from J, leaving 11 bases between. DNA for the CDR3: TGTGCCAGCAGCCGGACTGAAACCTACGAGCAGTACTTC. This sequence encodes CASSRTETYEQYF.